This record concerns one T cell receptor (beta chain) sequence. The sample belongs to a study of CD8 T cells in Susac syndrome. Losses at the gene ends were 6 bases for V and 4 bases for J; bases not matched to a gene: 3. CDR1 and CDR2 from the germline V gene are MNHEY and SMNVEV (reference sequence). This CDR3 is built from 13 residues. The multiple sclerosis control group was made up of treatment-naive patients with stable or active relapsing-remitting disease. Negative isolation was used for CD8+ and CD4+ T cells and FACS enrichment for TEMRA cells. Reverse transcription of roughly 0.45 to 1 ug RNA used random hexamers. The immunoSEQ assay covered 54 Vbeta and 13 Jbeta segments for CDR3. Each CDR3 protein is one row after TCRdb ran MiXCR on the immunoSEQ multiplex PCR reads. Altogether some 450,000 distinct CDR3 sequences are present, about 85% being singletons, with the ten largest covering roughly 0.1%.

The clonotype was recovered from a human donor with multiple sclerosis. The chain couples TRBV27 to TRBJ1-2; 9 bases line up with TRBD1. Input material: CD8+ T cells from PBMCs. The CDR3 protein is CASRRDRAYGYTF. The CDR3 DNA sequence: TGTGCCAGCAGAAGGGACAGGGCCTATGGCTACACCTTC.